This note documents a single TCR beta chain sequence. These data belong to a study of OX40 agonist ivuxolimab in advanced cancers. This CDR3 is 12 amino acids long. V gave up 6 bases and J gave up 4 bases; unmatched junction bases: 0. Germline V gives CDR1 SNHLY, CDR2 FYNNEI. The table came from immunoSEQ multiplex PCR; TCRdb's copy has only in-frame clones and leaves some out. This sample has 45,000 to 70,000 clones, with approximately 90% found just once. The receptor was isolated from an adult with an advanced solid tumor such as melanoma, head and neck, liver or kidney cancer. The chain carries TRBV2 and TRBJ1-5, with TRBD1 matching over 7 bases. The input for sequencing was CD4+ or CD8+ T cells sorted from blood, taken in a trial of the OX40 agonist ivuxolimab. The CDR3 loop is CASRTGNQPQHF. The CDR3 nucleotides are TGTGCCAGCAGGACAGGGAATCAGCCCCAGCATTTT.